Sequencing of this T cell receptor (beta chain) was carried out in a study of T cell changes during pregnancy in multiple sclerosis (dated 2019 in TCRdb). For the study in its entirety: The study examined how the T cell repertoire changed over the course of pregnancy in women with multiple sclerosis.

CDR1 and CDR2, per the germline V gene, are SQVTM and ANQGSEA. The CDR3 starts with the cysteine, ends with the phenylalanine, and has 16 residues. Of all the DNA, just the CDR3 is kept, 48 bases in frame from base 1. V loses 4 bases at its end and J loses 7 bases; junction bases beyond the gene matches: 15. Library preparation used the immunoSEQ multiplex PCR assay. TCRdb holds this immuneACCESS table with in-frame rearrangements only. Some clones are missing; in checked studies, unresolved V genes explain under half, and the rest has no known cause. The sample has fewer than 90,000 clones on record, about 90% of them singletons. Jointly, the top ten make up around 0.9% of the sample. On this clone itself: What this receptor recognizes is not known. No much larger clonotype is one base removed from it; base qualities were not supplied.

The chain links TRBV29-1 with TRBJ2-1; 8 bases in the middle match TRBD2. The sequence was obtained from a female donor with multiple sclerosis, enrolled in a pregnancy study. Sequencing used peripheral blood, obtained in the second trimester of pregnancy. The base sequence is TGCAGCGTTGGGAACATCGGGGGGGCGGGGTGGAATGAGCAGTTCTTC. Translation gives CSVGNIGGAGWNEQFF.